This TCR beta chain was recovered during a study of CXCR3-negative and CXCR3-positive naive CD8 T cells. Overall study context: The total count of TRB reads reached approximately 150 million, and each library contributed about 1.5 +/- 0.3 million. Study findings and constraints: For CXCR3-positive naive cells, TRB CDR3s were more hydrophobic than those of CXCR3-negative naive cells.

As regards this clonotype: Its specificity is unknown.

The CDR3 length is 14 residues. Germline CDR1 reads SGHTA; CDR2 reads FQGNSA. By phenotype, naive CD8+ T cells were CD45RO-CCR7+CD27+CD95-. The authors prepared UMI-labeled TRB cDNA libraries by 5' RACE. TCRdb reprocessed the 5' RACE reads, with one entry per CDR3 protein and no DNA. This sample's table has about 98,000 distinct CDR3 sequences. The sequence was collected from a human donor in good health. Some clones in this sample may be carry-over from other donors' samples. Sequencing was performed on naive CXCR3+ CD8+ T cells from blood. The subset denotes: CD45RO-CCR7+CD27+CD95- naive CD8+ T cells expressing CXCR3 (TNR3+). The chain is built from TRBV7-2 and TRBJ2-2. This CDR3 is CASSLASNTGELFF.